This T cell receptor beta chain stems from a study of STAT3 mutations in large granular lymphocyte leukemia. Germline loops: CDR1 LGHNA, CDR2 YNFKEQ. V lost 3 bases and J lost 6, with 14 bases in between. The CDR3 extends over 14 amino acids. General study results and limits: Every T-cell large granular lymphocyte leukemia patient had at least one immunodominant TCR beta clonotype. Persisting codominant clonotypes may have hidden a small pathogenic clone.

Here immunoSEQ multiplex PCR was the method, and the copy in TCRdb shows in-frame clones only, minus some. The table shows approximately 29,000 clones, with around 85% occurring only once. A note on this clone: Its antigen remains unidentified.

This rearrangement joins TRBV4-2 to TRBJ1-2, with D possibly TRBD1 on 6 matching bases. The sequenced sample consisted of peripheral blood mononuclear cells. The TCR originated in a man in his sixties with T-cell large granular lymphocyte leukemia. Some clones in this sample may be carry-over from other donors' samples. The CDR3: CASSQIQGIDGYTF. CDR3 sequence (DNA): TGTGCCAGCAGCCAGATACAGGGTATTGATGGCTACACCTTC.